This T cell receptor (beta chain) derives from a study of cytomegalovirus exposure and HLA in healthy donors. The primer mix had 60 Vbeta and 13 Jbeta primers. The repertoire was sequenced with immunoSEQ multiplex PCR; TCRdb's copy has only in-frame clones and lacks some. Of more than 90,000 clones listed, roughly 69% are singletons. V was trimmed by 4 bases and J by 6 bases, leaving 8 bases between them. The CDR3 length is 12 residues. Germline loops: CDR1 SGHTA, CDR2 FQGTGA. Regarding this clone: Its antigen is as yet unknown.

Study-wide points: When analyzed later, a missense DCLRE1C variant was found to be linked to TCR beta V- and J-gene trimming. Later analysis reportedly placed an Asian-associated ancestry cluster below the roughly 700-donor mean in N-insertions.

Material: PBMCs. This sequence joins TRBV7-3 and TRBJ2-3, with a possible D match to TRBD2 (6 bases). The clonotype originates from a woman in her 30s in good health and CMV-seronegative. The CDR3 DNA follows: TGTGCCAGCAGCTCCAGCGGGGATACGCAGTATTTT. Protein product: CASSSSGDTQYF.